Listed below are T cell receptor beta chains from one sample, sequenced in a study of cytomegalovirus exposure and HLA in healthy donors. Using immunoSEQ multiplex PCR, the repertoire was profiled, and TCRdb retains in-frame clones only, with some absent. The sample lists about 87,000 clones, roughly 8.2% seen once, with about 2.5% in the top ten. Sequencing was carried out using PBMCs. The source of these receptors is a middle-aged man in good health and CMV-seronegative. Both conserved end residues are part of each CDR3. Fields, in order: V gene, D gene, J gene, clone size, CDR3 DNA, CDR3 protein. The D gene is left open where the match is weak. Size tells how often a clone was seen (once, few, many) or the class of an expanded clone, and some rows leave it out.

V: TRBV4-2
D: NA
J: TRBJ2-5
size: few
DNA: TGTGCCAGCAGCCAAGGGCCGGGAGTCGGGGAGACCCAGTACTTC
CDR3: CASSQGPGVGETQYF

V: TRBV9
D: NA
J: TRBJ2-1
size: NA
DNA: TGTGCCAGCAGCCTCCAAGAGGGGGACCCGGCGTTCTTC
CDR3: CASSLQEGDPAFF

V: TRBV7-3
D: TRBD2
J: TRBJ2-2
size: NA
DNA: TGTGCCAGCTCGGCGGGGGGCGCCACCGGGGAGCTGTTTTTT
CDR3: CASSAGGATGELFF

V: TRBV7-8
D: NA
J: TRBJ2-1
size: few
DNA: TGTGCCAGCAGCAAAGACAGGACCCCCTACAATGAGCAGTTCTTC
CDR3: CASSKDRTPYNEQFF

V: TRBV11-2
D: TRBD1
J: TRBJ1-1
size: few
DNA: TGTGCCAGCAGCTTTACCGGGACAGCTAACACTGAAGCTTTCTTT
CDR3: CASSFTGTANTEAFF

V: TRBV6-1
D: TRBD1
J: TRBJ2-7
size: NA
DNA: TGTGCCAGCAGGCCGGGACAGGGGGCACCCTACGAGCAGTACTTC
CDR3: CASRPGQGAPYEQYF

V: TRBV5-1
D: NA
J: TRBJ2-2
size: NA
DNA: TGCGCCAGCAGCTTGTGGGGCGAACAGAACACCGGGGAGCTGTTTTTT
CDR3: CASSLWGEQNTGELFF

V: TRBV2
D: TRBD1
J: TRBJ1-2
size: NA
DNA: TGTGCCAGCACTAGGACAGGGCATGGCTACACCTTC
CDR3: CASTRTGHGYTF

V: TRBV30
D: NA
J: TRBJ2-7
size: few
DNA: TGTGCCTGGGGGGCGAACTCCTACGAGCAGTACTTC
CDR3: CAWGANSYEQYF

V: TRBV9
D: NA
J: TRBJ1-1
size: few
DNA: TGTGCCAGCAGCCCGATGTATACTAGTCCGGCTGAAGCTTTCTTT
CDR3: CASSPMYTSPAEAFF

V: TRBV28
D: TRBD1
J: TRBJ1-3
size: few
DNA: TGTGCCAGCAGTTTGGACAGGGGCTCCGGAAACACCATATATTTT
CDR3: CASSLDRGSGNTIYF

V: TRBV19
D: TRBD1
J: TRBJ1-1
size: few
DNA: TGTGCCAGTAGTCCGACAGGGTACACTGAAGCTTTCTTT
CDR3: CASSPTGYTEAFF

V: TRBV27
D: NA
J: TRBJ1-3
size: few
DNA: TGTGCCAGCAGTTTAAACGCGCTTCACTCTGGAAACACCATATATTTT
CDR3: CASSLNALHSGNTIYF

V: TRBV7-3
D: TRBD1
J: TRBJ2-5
size: NA
DNA: TGTGCCAGCAGCCTCCGGGGACAGGTGGGAGAGACCCAGTACTTC
CDR3: CASSLRGQVGETQYF

V: TRBV28
D: TRBD2
J: TRBJ2-3
size: NA
DNA: TGTGCCAGCAGTGGGGGAACCCTCGGACTAGGATTAAGAACAGATACGCAGTATTTT
CDR3: CASSGGTLGLGLRTDTQYF

V: TRBV30
D: TRBD1
J: TRBJ1-4
size: few
DNA: TGTGCCTGGAGTGTACGTGGGACAGGGAATGAAAAACTGTTTTTT
CDR3: CAWSVRGTGNEKLFF

V: TRBV6-5
D: TRBD2
J: TRBJ2-3
size: few
DNA: TGTGCCAGCAGACTATCTAGCGGGGGTGATACGCAGTATTTT
CDR3: CASRLSSGGDTQYF

V: TRBV6-1
D: NA
J: TRBJ1-1
size: few
DNA: TGTGCCAGCAGTGAAACAAGGGGATCGGATGAAGCTTTCTTT
CDR3: CASSETRGSDEAFF

V: TRBV4-2
D: TRBD2
J: TRBJ2-5
size: NA
DNA: TGTGCCAGCAGTCCTAGCGGGGGGGCGGGGGAGACCCAGTACTTC
CDR3: CASSPSGGAGETQYF

V: TRBV7-9
D: NA
J: TRBJ1-2
size: NA
DNA: TGTGCCAGCAGCTTAACAGCTAACTATGGCTACACCTTC
CDR3: CASSLTANYGYTF

V: TRBV7-9
D: NA
J: TRBJ2-5
size: NA
DNA: TGTGCCAGCAGCTTTATATTACAGGGAGCTGGGGGAACCCAGTACTTC
CDR3: CASSFILQGAGGTQYF

V: TRBV19
D: TRBD1
J: TRBJ2-7
size: few
DNA: TGTGCCAGTAGTATAGTCCCAGGGGGCAGTTACGAGCAGTACTTC
CDR3: CASSIVPGGSYEQYF

V: TRBV6-5
D: TRBD1
J: TRBJ1-1
size: few
DNA: TGTGCCAGCAAACGCCAGGGGGCGACTGAAGCTTTCTTT
CDR3: CASKRQGATEAFF

V: TRBV30
D: NA
J: TRBJ2-1
size: NA
DNA: TGTGCCTGGAGATGGTTAGCGGTAAATGAGCAGTTCTTC
CDR3: CAWRWLAVNEQFF

V: TRBV6-5
D: TRBD1
J: TRBJ2-7
size: few
DNA: TGTGCCAGCAGTTCAGGGACAGGGGTTTACCACGAGCAGTACTTC
CDR3: CASSSGTGVYHEQYF

V: TRBV7-6
D: TRBD1
J: TRBJ1-4
size: NA
DNA: TGTGCCAGCAGGCGCACAGGGGAGGCTGAAAAACTGTTTTTT
CDR3: CASRRTGEAEKLFF

V: TRBV7-3
D: NA
J: TRBJ2-2
size: NA
DNA: TGTGCCAGCAGCTTAAGTCAGGGAGGGGGCACCGGGGAGCTGTTTTTT
CDR3: CASSLSQGGGTGELFF

V: TRBV6-5
D: NA
J: TRBJ1-4
size: NA
DNA: TGTGCCAGCAGCCCCCTGGGGGGATCTAATGAAAAACTGTTTTTT
CDR3: CASSPLGGSNEKLFF

V: TRBV7-2
D: NA
J: TRBJ1-5
size: NA
DNA: TGTGCCAGCAGCCCAAACGCCGGTCAGCCCCAGCATTTT
CDR3: CASSPNAGQPQHF

V: TRBV9
D: TRBD2
J: TRBJ2-5
size: few
DNA: TGTGCCAGCAGCGTAGATCCTAGCGGGATCCGGACCCAGTACTTC
CDR3: CASSVDPSGIRTQYF

V: TRBV4-2
D: NA
J: TRBJ2-1
size: few
DNA: TGTGCCAGCAGCCAAGATAGGACAACCTACAATGAGCAGTTCTTC
CDR3: CASSQDRTTYNEQFF